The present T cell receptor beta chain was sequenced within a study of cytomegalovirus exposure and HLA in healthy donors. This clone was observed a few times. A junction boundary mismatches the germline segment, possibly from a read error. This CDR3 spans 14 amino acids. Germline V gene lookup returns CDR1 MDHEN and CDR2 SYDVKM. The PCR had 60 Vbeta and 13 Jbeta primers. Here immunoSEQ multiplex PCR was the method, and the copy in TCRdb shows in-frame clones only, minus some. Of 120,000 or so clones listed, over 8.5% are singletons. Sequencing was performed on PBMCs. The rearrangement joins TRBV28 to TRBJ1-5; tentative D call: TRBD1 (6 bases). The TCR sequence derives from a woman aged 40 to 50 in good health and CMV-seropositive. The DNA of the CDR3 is TGTGCCAGCAGCTTGCTACAGGGTAATCAGCACCAGCATTTT. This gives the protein CASSLLQGNQHQHF. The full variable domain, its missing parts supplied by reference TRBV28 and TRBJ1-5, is DVKVTQSSRYLVKRTGEKVFLECVQDMDHENMFWYRQDPGLGLRLIYFSYDVKMKEKGDIPEGYSVSREKKERFSLILESASTNQTSMYLCASSLLQGNQHQHFGDGTRLSIL.